The present T cell receptor (beta chain) was sequenced within a study of T cell clusters in autoimmune cytopenias. Whole-study context: TRB sequencing had a median around 51,000 reads and about 2,500 distinct clonotypes per sample. Points from the study as a whole: The cluster-lack signature was not seen for secondary cytopenia versus chronic lymphocytic leukemia. Clustering suggested that physiological T cell clusters were missing in primary autoimmune cytopenia patients. TRB repertoire shifts in secondary cytopenia and chronic lymphocytic leukemia mostly reflected lymphoma, not autoimmunity.

One tube held mixed TRB-A and TRB-B primer pools for touch-down PCR. TCRdb reprocessed the multiplex PCR reads, with one entry per CDR3 protein and no DNA. The repertoire table contains about 3,000 distinct CDR3 sequences. Looked up from germline, CDR1 is SGHAT and CDR2 is FQNNGV. The CDR3 runs to 16 residues. Each sample's input was 200 to 250 ng genomic DNA, 38,000 or so genome equivalents. Note on this clonotype: Its specificity is unknown.

The source of this sequence is a human donor with an autoimmune cytopenia, with autoimmune hepatitis or in good health (not recorded which). Material: peripheral blood. The chain uses TRBV11-2 and TRBJ1-4; TCRdb designates TRBD1, a call that cannot be tested without DNA. CDR3: CASSLPPPGRDEKLFF.